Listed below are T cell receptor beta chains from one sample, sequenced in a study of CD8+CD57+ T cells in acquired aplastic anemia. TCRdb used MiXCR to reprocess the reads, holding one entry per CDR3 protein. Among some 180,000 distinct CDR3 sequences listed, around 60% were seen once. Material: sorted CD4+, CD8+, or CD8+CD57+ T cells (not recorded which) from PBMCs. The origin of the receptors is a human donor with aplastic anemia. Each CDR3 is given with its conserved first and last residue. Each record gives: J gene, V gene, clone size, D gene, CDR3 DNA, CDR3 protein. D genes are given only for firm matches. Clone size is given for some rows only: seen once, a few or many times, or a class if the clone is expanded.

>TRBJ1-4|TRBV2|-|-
TGTGCCAGCAGTGCCGGACCGCGACGTAATGAAAAACTGTTTTTT
CASSAGPRRNEKLFF
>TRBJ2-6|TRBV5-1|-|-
TGCGCCAGCAGCCCGGAAATGACAGGGGCCAACGTCCTGACTTTC
CASSPEMTGANVLTF
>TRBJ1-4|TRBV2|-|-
TGTGCCAGCAGTGCAAGGATTGAAAAACTGTTTTTT
CASSARIEKLFF
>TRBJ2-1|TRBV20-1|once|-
TGCAGTGCCAGAAGAGAACTGTACAATGAGCAGTTCTTC
CSARRELYNEQFF
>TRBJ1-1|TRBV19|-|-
TGTGCCAGTAGTATAACAGGCGAACCTGAAGCTTTCTTT
CASSITGEPEAFF
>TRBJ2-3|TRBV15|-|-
TGTGCCACCAGCAGAGGGACCGCTACAGATACGCAGTATTTT
CATSRGTATDTQYF
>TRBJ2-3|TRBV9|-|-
TGTGCCAGCAGCGTAGCTACCACCACAGATACGCAGTATTTT
CASSVATTTDTQYF
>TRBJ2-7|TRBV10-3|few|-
TGTGCCATCAGTGGGGTGACAATGGTTGATGGGTCCTACGAGCAGTACTTC
CAISGVTMVDGSYEQYF
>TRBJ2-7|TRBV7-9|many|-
TGTGCCAGCAGCTTTTACAGGCGATATCCCTACGAGCAGTACTTC
CASSFYRRYPYEQYF
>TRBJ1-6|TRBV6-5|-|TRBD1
TGTGCCAGCAGCCTATTACAGGGGAGTTCACCCCTCCACTTT
CASSLLQGSSPLHF
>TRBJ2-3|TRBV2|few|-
TGTGCCAGCAGTAAGGACTTCCAGGGTGGGGATACGCAGTATTTT
CASSKDFQGGDTQYF
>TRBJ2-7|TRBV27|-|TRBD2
TGTGCCAGCAGTTTAAGCGGGGGGGAAACCTACGAGCAGTACTTC
CASSLSGGETYEQYF
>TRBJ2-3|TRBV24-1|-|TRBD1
TGTGCCACCAGTGATCCACAGGGGGCAGGGGATACGCAGTATTTT
CATSDPQGAGDTQYF
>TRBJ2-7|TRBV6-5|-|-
TGTGCCAGCAGAAGAGACAGCTACAACTACGAGCAGTACTTC
CASRRDSYNYEQYF
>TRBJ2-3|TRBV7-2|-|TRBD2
TGTGCCAGCAGCCTGGAGCGGGGGAGAGGCACAGATACGCAGTATTTT
CASSLERGRGTDTQYF
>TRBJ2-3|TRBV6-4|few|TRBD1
TGTGCCAGCAGTGAGGGACAGGGGGCAGATACGCAGTATTTT
CASSEGQGADTQYF